Presented here are 32 T cell receptor beta chains from one specimen sequenced in a study of blood T cell repertoires in COVID-19. The method was immunoSEQ multiplex PCR; TCRdb's version includes in-frame clones alone and lacks a portion of them. The sample records under 60,000 clones, 65% to 85% being singletons. The material sequenced was peripheral blood. These receptors were taken from a human donor with active or convalescent COVID-19. The donor label of this sample is uncertain.

The V call is TRBV20-1, the J call TRBJ2-3; D is perhaps TRBD2 (5 bases). Germline CDR1 reads DFQATT; CDR2 reads SNEGSKA (reference sequence). The CDR3 spans 11 residues. CDR3 coding DNA: TGCAGGGTGTGGGAGCGAGATACGCAGTATTTT. Protein: CRVWERDTQYF.

In DNA form, the CDR3 reads TGTGCCAGCAGTGAAGTCCAGTATAGCAATCAGCCCCAGCATTTT. This sequence encodes CASSEVQYSNQPQHF. This sequence joins TRBV2 and TRBJ1-5; no reliable D call. Trimming took off 1 base at V and 0 bases at J, with 7 bases between the two ends. The CDR3 totals 15 residues. CDR1 and CDR2 from the germline V gene are SNHLY and FYNNEI. The full variable domain, rest sourced from reference TRBV2 and TRBJ1-5, is EPEVTQTPSHQVTQMGQEVILRCVPISNHLYFYWYRQILGQKVEFLVSFYNNEISEKSEIFDDQFSVERPDGSNFTLKIRSTKLEDSAMYFCASSEVQYSNQPQHFGDGTRLSIL.

V and J are TRBV29-1 and TRBJ2-5, with 8 bases identical to TRBD1. Germline lookup yields CDR1 SQVTM and CDR2 ANQGSEA. CDR3 length equals 14 residues. Losses at the gene ends were 4 bases for V and 5 bases for J; bases not matched to a gene: 9. CDR3 amino acids: CSVGWQGAGETQYF. Written as DNA, the CDR3 is TGCAGCGTTGGGTGGCAGGGGGCAGGGGAGACCCAGTACTTC.

This chain connects TRBV19 to TRBJ2-5; D not resolved. This CDR3 is 14 amino acids long. Germline V lookup: CDR1 LNHDA, CDR2 SQIVND (reference sequence). The V end was cut by 3 bases, the J end by 2 bases, with 10 bases between. The CDR3 reads CASSIGQAQETQYF. CDR3 nucleotide sequence: TGTGCCAGTAGTATTGGCCAGGCTCAAGAGACCCAGTACTTC.

This clone is a singleton in its sample. V and J are TRBV4-2 and TRBJ2-1, with 9 bases aligning to TRBD2. The trim removed 1 base at V and 6 bases at J, leaving 10 bases unmatched. This CDR3 comprises 17 residues. Germline values: CDR1 LGHNA, CDR2 YNFKEQ. The DNA of the CDR3 is TGTGCCAGCAGCCAAGCAGTGGCGGGAGGGCCTCGCAATGAGCAGTTCTTC. Translated, it gives CASSQAVAGGPRNEQFF.

There are a few counts of this clone. This chain connects TRBV3-1 (or the pseudogene TRBV3-2) to TRBJ2-3; tentatively, D is TRBD1 (6 bases). V lost 2 bases to trimming and J lost 1 base, with 13 bases between them. Per the germline V gene, CDR1 is LGHDT and CDR2 is YNNKEL (reference sequence). The CDR3 is 16 amino acids. This CDR3 is CASSQWAGAGTDTQYF. The CDR3 DNA follows: TGTGCCAGCAGCCAATGGGCAGGGGCGGGCACAGATACGCAGTATTTT.

The CDR3 DNA sequence: TGCGCCAGCAGCCAAGGAGGGGGCCCTGGAAACACCATATATTTT. Translation gives CASSQGGGPGNTIYF. The chain joins TRBV4-1 to TRBJ1-3; TRBD1 matches at 7 bases. Germline V gives CDR1 MGHRA, CDR2 YSYEKL. CDR3 length: 15 amino acids. V gave up 1 base and J gave up 2 bases; unmatched junction bases: 2.

The V gene is TRBV2, the J gene TRBJ1-6; D is perhaps TRBD1 (5 bases). In germline, CDR1 is SNHLY, CDR2 FYNNEI. The CDR3 spans 15 residues. Trimming took 5 bases from V and 9 from J, leaving 17 bases between them. For the CDR3, the DNA is TGTGCCAGCAGTACCCAGGGCTTAGGTAGTTCACCCCTCCACTTT. Its protein product is CASSTQGLGSSPLHF.

The rearrangement links TRBV7-3 to TRBJ1-1; D call uncertain. The CDR3 is 14 amino acids. The ends were cut back, 1 base at V and 0 bases at J, with 6 bases in the middle. CDR1 and CDR2 (germline): SGHTA, FQGTGA. The CDR3 reads CASSLRAMNTEAFF. In DNA, the CDR3 is TGTGCCAGCAGCTTAAGGGCCATGAACACTGAAGCTTTCTTT. The whole variable domain, remainder taken from reference TRBV7-3 and TRBJ1-1, is GAGVSQTPSNKVTEKGKYVELRCDPISGHTALYWYRQSLGQGPEFLIYFQGTGAADDSGLPNDRFFAVRPEGSVSTLKIQRTERGDSAVYLCASSLRAMNTEAFFGQGTRLTVV.

The genes are TRBV5-1 and TRBJ2-7, with D perhaps TRBD1 (6 bases). V lost 4 bases, J lost 0 bases, and 14 bases lay in between. The CDR3 has 15 residues. Germline CDR1 and CDR2: SGHRS and YFSETQ. The CDR3 sequence: CASSLSGGTSYEQYF. The DNA for the CDR3 is TGCGCCAGCAGCCTGAGTGGGGGCACCTCCTACGAGCAGTACTTC.

The chain uses TRBV24-1 and TRBJ2-2; weak D call: TRBD1 (6 bases). Germline lookup yields CDR1 KGHDR and CDR2 SFDVKD. The CDR3 totals 17 residues. V gave up 0 bases and J gave up 2 bases, with 12 bases separating them. The CDR3 here is CATSDLRADRNTGELFF. For the CDR3, the DNA is TGTGCCACCAGTGATTTGAGGGCGGACAGAAACACCGGGGAGCTGTTTTTT.

V gene TRBV6-6 combines with J gene TRBJ1-4, with D uncertain. This CDR3 region has 13 residues. V lost 7 bases to trimming and J lost 8 bases, with 14 bases between them. Germline V gene lookup returns CDR1 MNHNY and CDR2 SVGAGI (reference sequence). The CDR3 nucleotides read TGTGCCAGCACACCTGCCACGGAGGAAAAACTGTTTTTT. This encodes CASTPATEEKLFF.

The chain couples TRBV5-1 to TRBJ2-2; 16 nucleotides align to TRBD2. The CDR3 is 17 residues long. Losses at the gene ends were 5 bases for V and 8 bases for J; bases not matched to a gene: 9. CDR1 is SGHRS, CDR2 YFSETQ, per germline. The CDR3 DNA sequence: TGCGCCAGCAGACTACCGGGACTAGCGGGAGGGCCTGGGGAGCTGTTTTTT. Its protein product is CASRLPGLAGGPGELFF.

The chain employs TRBV7-9 and TRBJ1-6; D is undetermined. V lost 1 base and J 11 bases, leaving 6 bases between the germline ends. Per the germline V gene, CDR1 is SEHNR and CDR2 is FQNEAQ (reference sequence). This CDR3 has 12 amino acids. Here the CDR3 reads CASSLGDPPLHF. CDR3 coding DNA: TGTGCCAGCAGCTTAGGCGATCCACCCCTCCACTTT.

Only one count was recorded for this clone. The chain employs TRBV7-8 and TRBJ2-7; TRBD1 matches at 7 bases. The V gene's germline CDR1 is SGHVS and CDR2 FQNEAQ. The CDR3 has 15 residues. V lost 5 bases, J lost 3 bases, and 10 bases stayed unmatched. CDR3 DNA sequence: TGTGCCAGCAGCCTGACAGGGACGGGAAACTACGAGCAGTACTTC. The encoded protein is CASSLTGTGNYEQYF.

The gene calls are TRBV2 and TRBJ2-7; TRBD2 aligns across 11 bases. The CDR3 spans 18 residues. Germline CDR1 and CDR2: SNHLY and FYNNEI. After removal of 2 bases from V and 0 bases from J, the junction contained 9 bases not matched to a gene. CDR3 region: CASSERVSGRGISYEQYF. In DNA form, the CDR3 reads TGTGCCAGCAGTGAAAGGGTTAGCGGGAGGGGGATCTCCTACGAGCAGTACTTC. Full variable domain (remainder filled in from reference TRBV2 and TRBJ2-7): EPEVTQTPSHQVTQMGQEVILRCVPISNHLYFYWYRQILGQKVEFLVSFYNNEISEKSEIFDDQFSVERPDGSNFTLKIRSTKLEDSAMYFCASSERVSGRGISYEQYFGPGTRLTVT.

V and J are TRBV5-1 and TRBJ2-7, with a weak D call TRBD1 (6 bases). Between the trimmed V and J ends, which lost 5 bases and 3 bases, there was a span of 18 bases. This CDR3 has 15 residues. Germline V gives CDR1 SGHRS, CDR2 YFSETQ. The CDR3 is CASRVTLGQFYEQYF. The CDR3 DNA is TGCGCCAGCAGGGTAACATTAGGACAGTTCTACGAGCAGTACTTC.

The chain couples TRBV7-2 to TRBJ2-7, with 13 positions matching TRBD2. Trimming removed 5 bases from V and 5 bases from J; junction bases left unmatched: 3. In germline, CDR1 is SGHTA, CDR2 FQGNSA. This CDR3 spans 14 amino acids. DNA of the CDR3: TGTGCCAGCAGCCGGACTAGCGGGAGAGACGAGCAGTACTTC. This gives the protein CASSRTSGRDEQYF.

The chain is built from TRBV2 and TRBJ2-2; unclear D gene. This CDR3 is 16 amino acids long. The germline V gene has CDR1 SNHLY and CDR2 FYNNEI. Between the trimmed V and J ends, which lost 7 bases and 0 bases, there was a span of 15 bases. The DNA of the CDR3 is TGTGCCAGCACCCAACTTGCGCCGGCGAACACCGGGGAGCTGTTTTTT. This sequence encodes CASTQLAPANTGELFF.

This chain uses TRBV9 with TRBJ1-2; D perhaps matches TRBD1 (6 bases). With 3 bases removed from V and 6 bases from J, the gap between germline ends came to 18 bases. This CDR3 is built from 15 residues. The germline V gene has CDR1 SGDLS and CDR2 YYNGEE. Here the CDR3 DNA reads TGTGCCAGCAGCGCCCGGGACACTCCCAAGGATGGCTACACCTTC. This codes for CASSARDTPKDGYTF.

In nucleotides, the CDR3 is TGTGCCAGCAGTCGTCCGACAGGGAACACCGGGGAGCTGTTTTTT. Encoded protein: CASSRPTGNTGELFF. The rearrangement joins TRBV6-2 or TRBV6-3 to TRBJ2-2; maybe TRBD1 (6 bases). Trimming cost V 5 bases and J 1 base, with 11 bases left between them. CDR1 and CDR2 (germline): MNHEY, SVGEGT. The length of the CDR3 is 15 residues.

The CDR3 spells CASSFGTGRRQPQHF. The CDR3 DNA reads TGTGCCAGTAGTTTCGGGACAGGGAGGCGTCAGCCCCAGCATTTT. This chain joins TRBV19 and TRBJ1-5; 9 bases match TRBD1. Looked up from germline, CDR1 is LNHDA and CDR2 is SQIVND (reference sequence). V was pared by 5 bases and J by 6 bases, with 8 bases of the junction left unmatched. The CDR3 loop spans 15 amino acids.

The chain combines TRBV20-1 with TRBJ1-2; D gene uncertain. V gave up 3 bases and J gave up 0 bases, with 11 bases separating them. In germline, CDR1 is DFQATT, CDR2 SNEGSKA (reference sequence). CDR3 size: 14 residues. CDR3 protein: CSASLAGANYGYTF. CDR3 sequence (DNA): TGCAGTGCTAGTCTAGCGGGAGCTAACTATGGCTACACCTTC.

The chain combines TRBV24-1 with TRBJ2-3, with 8 bases that match TRBD2. Trimming at V came to 9 bases and at J to 4 bases, leaving 11 bases not matched to a gene. The CDR3 is 15 residues long. Germline CDR1 KGHDR, CDR2 SFDVKD. The CDR3 DNA reads as TGTGCCACCGGTCCGGGGGGGGCTGGGTCAGATACGCAGTATTTT. Its translation is CATGPGGAGSDTQYF.

This chain links TRBV29-1 with TRBJ2-7; 7 bases match TRBD1. The CDR3 runs 12 residues. Unmatched junction bases numbered 5, after V lost 3 bases and J lost 6 bases. CDR1 is SQVTM and CDR2 is ANQGSEA in the germline V gene. For the CDR3, the DNA is TGCAGCGTTGATACCCGACAGGGCGAGCAGTACTTC. Encoded protein: CSVDTRQGEQYF.

The chain uses TRBV9 and TRBJ1-1, with D unclear. CDR1 and CDR2 from the germline V gene are SGDLS and YYNGEE. With 3 bases removed from V and 3 bases from J, the gap between germline ends came to 9 bases. This CDR3 has 13 amino acids. DNA for the CDR3: TGTGCCAGCAGCGGGCCGGGGTACACTGAAGCTTTCTTT. Amino acids: CASSGPGYTEAFF.

The gene calls are TRBV19 and TRBJ2-7; TRBD1 aligns across 8 bases. Looked up from germline, CDR1 is LNHDA and CDR2 is SQIVND (reference sequence). The CDR3 sequence is 13 residues long. V shed 5 bases and J 3 bases; nucleotides not matched to a gene: 3. The CDR3 DNA reads as TGTGCCAGTAGTTACAGGGGGGACTACGAGCAGTACTTC. Amino acids: CASSYRGDYEQYF.

The chain employs TRBV9 and TRBJ2-3; TRBD2 might be the D (6 bases). V was trimmed by 0 bases and J by 0 bases, leaving 17 bases between them. Germline values: CDR1 SGDLS, CDR2 YYNGEE. The CDR3 covers 18 residues. CDR3 amino acids: CASSVGAGSGTSTDTQYF. CDR3 coding DNA: TGTGCCAGCAGCGTAGGAGCGGGCAGCGGAACTAGCACAGATACGCAGTATTTT.

The V and J genes are TRBV12-2 and TRBJ1-4. TRBV12-2 is flagged as a pseudogene. There are 15 residues in the CDR3. Here the CDR3 reads CASRILRGYNEKLFF. Here the CDR3 DNA reads TGTGCAAGTCGCATCCTCCGAGGGTACAATGAAAAACTGTTTTTT.

This clone was counted only a few times. This rearrangement joins TRBV12-3 or TRBV12-4 to TRBJ1-4; 10 bases align to TRBD1. V lost 3 bases, J lost 10 bases, and 2 bases stayed unmatched. CDR3 length: 13 residues. The CDR3 spells CASSLGQGRKLFF. The CDR3, as DNA: TGTGCCAGCAGTTTGGGACAGGGGCGAAAACTGTTTTTT.

The chain carries TRBV3-1 (or the pseudogene TRBV3-2) and TRBJ2-1; 8 bases line up with TRBD2. CDR1 is LGHDT, CDR2 YNNKEL, per germline (reference sequence). The CDR3 totals 15 residues. V lost 5 bases, J lost 5 bases, and 8 bases stayed unmatched. The CDR3 sequence is CASSWAASGHNEQFF. The CDR3 nucleotides are TGTGCCAGCAGCTGGGCCGCTAGCGGGCACAATGAGCAGTTCTTC.

The chain is built from TRBV2 and TRBJ1-5; 8 nucleotides match TRBD1. The CDR3 consists of 16 residues. Germline V gene lookup returns CDR1 SNHLY and CDR2 FYNNEI. V lost 6 bases, J lost 1 base, and 8 bases stayed unmatched. The CDR3 loop is CASRGQGLVSNQPQHF. Here the CDR3 DNA reads TGTGCCAGCAGAGGACAGGGATTAGTGAGCAATCAGCCCCAGCATTTT.